Below are 28 T cell receptor beta chains sequenced from a single sample in a study of identical twins. TCRdb independently ran MiXCR on the 5' RACE reads; one entry per CDR3 protein. This sample has 600,000 to 700,000 distinct CDR3 sequences, with around 20% found just once. This same sample was also taken into another study, of T cells expressing NK-cell markers.

Material: PBMCs. These receptors all stem from a woman between 18 and 30 years old in good health.

This clonotype turned up a few times. This chain connects TRBV7-7 to TRBJ1-1; the D is unclear. The CDR3 has 16 residues. Germline CDR1 and CDR2: SSHAT and FNYEAQ (reference sequence). As DNA, the CDR3 is TGTGCTAGCGGACGCTTCCACGCGGATATGAACACTGAAGCTTTCTTT. Amino acids: CASGRFHADMNTEAFF. The complete variable domain, with remaining parts taken from reference TRBV7-7 and TRBJ1-1, reads GAGVSQSPRYKVTKRGQDVTLRCDPISSHATLYWYQQALGQGPEFLTYFNYEAQPDKSGLPSDRFSAERPEGSISTLTIQRTEQRDSAMYRCASGRFHADMNTEAFFGQGTRLTVV.

This clonotype showed up many times. This rearrangement joins TRBV20-1 to TRBJ2-1; perhaps TRBD1 as D (6 bases). The germline V and J ends were trimmed by 2 bases and 9 bases, with 17 bases remaining between them. CDR1 and CDR2 from the germline V gene are DFQATT and SNEGSKA (reference sequence). CDR3 length: 14 amino acids. The DNA of the CDR3 is TGCAGTGCTAGAACTCACAGGGAATCCGGTGAGCAGTTCTTC. Its translation: CSARTHRESGEQFF.

The rearrangement joins TRBV20-1 to TRBJ2-7; 7 bases line up with TRBD1. Germline loops: CDR1 DFQATT, CDR2 SNEGSKA (reference sequence). This CDR3 is 15 amino acids long. J lost 0 bases, V lost 6 bases, and 11 bases had no gene match. CDR3 protein: CSAGPRDRNSYEQYF. As DNA, the CDR3 is TGCAGTGCAGGACCCCGGGACAGAAACTCCTACGAGCAGTACTTC.

This chain links TRBV20-1 with TRBJ2-6, with D possibly being TRBD1 or TRBD2 (5 bases each). CDR3 length equals 17 residues. Trimming left V 2 bases short and J 0 bases short, with 14 bases between. Per germline, CDR1 DFQATT and CDR2 SNEGSKA (reference sequence). CDR3 bases: TGCAGTGCTAGACTCGCAGGGACCCTCTCTGGGGCCAACGTCCTGACTTTC. Translation gives CSARLAGTLSGANVLTF.

This clonotype was seen only once. The chain couples TRBV11-2 to TRBJ2-7; D unresolved. Trimming stripped 5 bases from V and 4 bases from J, with 18 bases between. The CDR3 contains 15 residues. Germline CDR1 is SGHAT and CDR2 is FQNNGV. CDR3 sequence: CASSLGRQIRYEQYF. The CDR3 coding sequence is TGTGCCAGCAGCCTCGGGCGGCAGATAAGGTACGAGCAGTACTTC.

The rearrangement joins TRBV7-2 to TRBJ2-7; 10 nucleotides align to TRBD2. This CDR3 is built from 19 residues. In germline, CDR1 is SGHTA, CDR2 FQGNSA. The V segment lost 4 bases and the J segment 3 bases; nucleotides outside the gene matches: 18. The CDR3 sequence is CASSSRAGTSVIRGYEQYF. Here the CDR3 DNA reads TGTGCCAGCAGCTCTAGGGCCGGGACTAGCGTGATAAGGGGCTACGAGCAGTACTTC.

This sequence joins TRBV20-1 and TRBJ1-1; D is unresolved. V was cut by 0 bases and J by 4 bases, with 12 bases left in between. The germline V gene has CDR1 DFQATT and CDR2 SNEGSKA (reference sequence). The CDR3 is 14 amino acids. The CDR3 is CSAREGFGITEAFF. The CDR3 DNA is TGCAGTGCTAGAGAGGGATTTGGGATCACTGAAGCTTTCTTT.

This clonotype was recorded a few times. DNA of the CDR3: TGTGCCACCAGCAGAGCTGGGGCGGGGGAGGAGCAGTACTTC. Translated, it gives CATSRAGAGEEQYF. J is TRBJ2-7 and V is TRBV15; 7 nucleotides align to TRBD2. Germline V gives CDR1 LNHNV, CDR2 YYDKDF (reference sequence). Trimming at V came to 1 base and at J to 7 bases, leaving 7 bases not matched to a gene. This CDR3 region has 14 residues.

This clonotype came up a few times. The genes are TRBV20-1 and TRBJ2-5, with TRBD2 identical over 12 bases. There are 17 residues in the CDR3. V dropped 1 base and J dropped 0; count of bases not matched to a gene: 6. Germline assignment: CDR1 DFQATT and CDR2 SNEGSKA (reference sequence). The CDR3 loop reads CSARAQGLAGNQETQYF. CDR3 in DNA: TGCAGTGCTAGAGCACAAGGACTAGCGGGGAACCAAGAGACCCAGTACTTC.

The CDR3: CSATEPDTQYF. The DNA of the CDR3 is TGCAGTGCAACTGAACCCGATACGCAGTATTTT. The chain carries TRBV20-1 and TRBJ2-3; D is ambiguous. The CDR3 contains 11 residues. V shed 6 bases and J shed 6 bases, with 10 bases lying between them. The germline CDR1 and CDR2 sequences are DFQATT and SNEGSKA (reference sequence).

The chain recombines TRBV6-2 or TRBV6-3 with TRBJ1-1; tentatively, D is TRBD1 (5 bases). Looked up from germline, CDR1 is MNHEY and CDR2 is SVGEGT. Trimming pared 8 bases from V and 8 bases from J, leaving 18 bases between. CDR3 length equals 13 residues. This CDR3 is CASGNDVRAEAFF. The CDR3 coding sequence is TGTGCCAGCGGGAATGACGTCAGGGCCGAAGCTTTCTTT.

The V call is TRBV4-3, the J call TRBJ2-3; the match to TRBD2 covers 10 bases. CDR3 length: 15 amino acids. V lost 3 bases to trimming and J lost 4 bases; unmatched junction nucleotides: 4. The germline V gene has CDR1 LGHNA and CDR2 YSLEER. The CDR3 here is CASSQSSGRPDTQYF. The CDR3 DNA reads TGCGCCAGCAGCCAGTCTAGCGGGAGACCAGATACGCAGTATTTT.

This clonotype was observed a few times. The rearrangement links TRBV20-1 to TRBJ1-2; unclear D gene. The CDR3 has 13 residues. Trimming removed 0 bases at V and 7 bases at J, with 12 bases between. Germline loops: CDR1 DFQATT, CDR2 SNEGSKA (reference sequence). The CDR3 bases are TGCAGTGCTAGAGATACCCCCTATCCTGGCTACACCTTC. Its translation is CSARDTPYPGYTF.

This clonotype was seen repeatedly, ten times or more. This chain joins TRBV4-3 and TRBJ1-2; no definite D call. V lost 4 bases and J lost 5, with 14 bases in between. Germline V gives CDR1 LGHNA, CDR2 YSLEER. The CDR3 length is 14 residues. The CDR3 coding sequence is TGCGCCAGCAGCCCCCGGCAGGCAGCGTATGGCTACACCTTC. Its protein product is CASSPRQAAYGYTF.

This rearrangement joins TRBV11-2 to TRBJ1-5; D call uncertain. Trimming removed 5 bases from V and 6 bases from J, with 14 bases in between. The germline V gene encodes CDR1 SGHAT and CDR2 FQNNGV. The CDR3 loop spans 14 amino acids. The CDR3 region has the DNA TGTGCCAGCAGCCCGCGGGTCTCCGTTCAGCCCCAGCATTTT. It encodes CASSPRVSVQPQHF.

This clonotype was found a few times. The chain is built from TRBV20-1 and TRBJ1-1; D call uncertain. V lost 3 bases and J 4 bases, leaving 12 bases between the germline ends. The CDR3 covers 13 residues. CDR1 and CDR2 (germline): DFQATT, SNEGSKA (reference sequence). This chain's CDR3 is CSARARTFTEAFF. CDR3 nucleotides: TGCAGTGCTAGGGCTCGGACGTTCACTGAAGCTTTCTTT.

The sample holds many counts of this clonotype. The J gene is TRBJ2-1, the V gene TRBV19; possibly TRBD2 for D (7 bases). The CDR3 length is 20 residues. V was cut by 3 bases and J by 4 bases, with 28 bases left in between. Germline V gene lookup returns CDR1 LNHDA and CDR2 SQIVND (reference sequence). The CDR3: CASSIEGGTSNMGRYNEQFF. The CDR3 DNA reads TGTGCCAGTAGTATTGAGGGGGGGACCTCCAACATGGGGCGTTACAATGAGCAGTTCTTC.

In its sample, this clonotype was seen a few times. V usage is TRBV5-1 and J usage is TRBJ1-2; D is uncertain. Trimming left V 1 base short and J 4 bases short, with 17 bases between. The germline V gene encodes CDR1 SGHRS and CDR2 YFSETQ. CDR3 length equals 16 residues. CDR3 coding DNA: TGCGCCAGCAGCTTGAATCGCGGCGCTCTTGGCTATGGCTACACCTTC. Amino acids: CASSLNRGALGYGYTF.

This chain uses TRBV13 with TRBJ1-6; D might be TRBD1 (5 bases). Germline CDR1 PRHDT, CDR2 FYEKMQ (reference sequence). CDR3 length: 14 amino acids. V lost 2 bases, J lost 10 bases, and 12 bases lay in between. The CDR3 protein is CASSLISGSSPLHF. The DNA of the CDR3 is TGTGCCAGCAGCTTAATATCAGGGTCCTCACCCCTCCACTTT. The variable domain in full, completed from reference TRBV13 and TRBJ1-6, reads AAGVIQSPRHLIKEKRETATLKCYPIPRHDTVYWYQQGPGQDPQFLISFYEKMQSDKGSIPDRFSAQQFSDYHSELNMSSLELGDSALYFCASSLISGSSPLHFGNGTRLTVT.

This chain links TRBV5-1 with TRBJ2-5, with a tentative D call TRBD2 (5 bases). Trimming shortened V by 1 base and J by 10 bases, and 14 bases separated the two germline ends. Germline V gene sequence: CDR1 SGHRS, CDR2 YFSETQ. CDR3 length equals 13 residues. CDR3 loop: CASSLKGRADQYF. The CDR3 bases are TGCGCCAGCAGCTTGAAGGGAAGAGCGGACCAGTACTTC.

This clonotype was seen a few times. V usage is TRBV20-1 and J usage is TRBJ1-3; D gene ambiguous. V was pared by 5 bases and J by 1 base, with 9 bases between. CDR3 length: 13 amino acids. Germline CDR1 DFQATT, CDR2 SNEGSKA (reference sequence). The CDR3 loop reads CSASQNSGNTIYF. The DNA of the CDR3 is TGCAGTGCTTCCCAAAATTCTGGAAACACCATATATTTT.

This clonotype occurred many times. The chain couples TRBV10-3 to TRBJ1-2; no clear D gene. V gave up 4 bases and J gave up 0 bases, with 6 bases separating them. This CDR3 has 13 amino acids. Germline V gene sequence: CDR1 ENHRY, CDR2 SYGVKD. DNA of the CDR3: TGTGCCATCAGTGCAGACCCTAACTATGGCTACACCTTC. Protein sequence: CAISADPNYGYTF.

There are a few counts of this clonotype. The V call is TRBV6-1, the J call TRBJ2-7; 9 bases are a match to TRBD1. There are 14 residues in the CDR3. V shed 6 bases, J shed 5 bases, and the junction held 8 bases outside the gene matches. Germline V CDR1 and CDR2: MNHNS, SASEGT. CDR3 in DNA: TGTGCCAGCAGCCGTACAGGGGGCGTTAACGAGCAGTACTTC. It yields the protein CASSRTGGVNEQYF.

This clonotype was found many times. The V call is TRBV4-3, the J call TRBJ2-1; D is unresolved. V dropped 0 bases and J dropped 6 bases, with 12 bases sitting between them. The CDR3 runs 15 residues. Germline V gene data show CDR1 as LGHNA and CDR2 as YSLEER. The CDR3 DNA follows: TGCGCCAGCAGCCAAGATGGGGTCAGACTCAATGAGCAGTTCTTC. Protein: CASSQDGVRLNEQFF.

This clonotype was seen once. The rearrangement uses TRBV12-3 or TRBV12-4 and TRBJ2-1; the D is unclear. This CDR3 spans 15 amino acids. V was shortened by 3 bases and J by 2 bases, with 11 bases between the two germline ends. The CDR3 reads CASSFQSIAYNEQFF. The CDR3 DNA sequence: TGTGCCAGCAGTTTTCAGTCAATTGCCTACAATGAGCAGTTCTTC.

The V and J genes are TRBV5-1 and TRBJ2-7, with D tentatively TRBD1 (5 bases). In germline, CDR1 is SGHRS, CDR2 YFSETQ. V dropped 1 base and J dropped 2 bases, with 10 bases sitting between them. The CDR3 is 14 residues long. CDR3 amino acids: CASSLKADTYEQYF. CDR3 coding DNA: TGCGCCAGCAGCTTGAAGGCGGACACCTACGAGCAGTACTTC. Supplemented by reference TRBV5-1 and TRBJ2-7, the full variable domain reads KAGVTQTPRYLIKTRGQQVTLSCSPISGHRSVSWYQQTPGQGLQFLFEYFSETQRNKGNFPGRFSGRQFSNSRSEMNVSTLELGDSALYLCASSLKADTYEQYFGPGTRLTVT.

This clonotype was found a few times. The chain has TRBV20-1 and TRBJ2-1, with D hard to call. Germline V gene sequence: CDR1 DFQATT, CDR2 SNEGSKA (reference sequence). The CDR3 extends over 15 amino acids. Trimming shortened V by 1 base and J by 4 bases, and 14 bases separated the two germline ends. CDR3 DNA: TGCAGTGCTAGAGGGGGAAAGGAAGGATACAATGAGCAGTTCTTC. Translation: CSARGGKEGYNEQFF.

The chain is built from TRBV4-3 and TRBJ1-2, with D uncertain. Trimming left V 1 base short and J 0 bases short, with 9 bases between. The CDR3 contains 15 residues. Germline lookup yields CDR1 LGHNA and CDR2 YSLEER. In DNA form, the CDR3 reads TGCGCCAGCAGCCAAGCGGCGCGGTCTAACTATGGCTACACCTTC. Encoded protein: CASSQAARSNYGYTF.